The 18 T cell receptor beta chains presented below share a single source sample, sequenced in a study of CD4 T cells in relation to SARS-CoV-2 and coronaviruses. The antigens for these receptors are not known. Profiled with immunoSEQ multiplex PCR; TCRdb holds only in-frame clones, not every one. This repertoire shows about 37,000 clones, approximately 82% found once; its top ten account for more than 3.5%. Sequenced input: naive CD4+ T cells from PBMCs, cultured in vitro. Noted subset: naive CD4+ T cells isolated by negative enrichment. The receptors were sampled from an adult with COVID-19.

The V gene is TRBV5-6, the J gene TRBJ2-7; 8 nucleotides match TRBD1. This CDR3 spans 14 amino acids. CDR1 SGHDT and CDR2 YYEEEE come from the germline V gene. V lost 4 bases and J lost 6; bases outside the gene matches: 9. The CDR3: CASSVRDRRSEQYF. CDR3 bases: TGTGCCAGCAGCGTCCGGGACAGGAGGAGCGAGCAGTACTTC.

The gene calls are TRBV21-1 and TRBJ2-3; the table's D gene call, TRBD1, was not cross checked with the DNA. TRBV21-1 is a pseudogene locus. The CDR3 runs 16 residues. CDR3 sequence: CASSKRGTQSTDTQYF. For the CDR3, the DNA is TGTGCCAGCAGCAAAAGGGGGACCCAATCCACAGATACGCAGTATTTT.

The rearrangement uses TRBV7-3 and TRBJ2-1; D might be TRBD1 (5 bases). Germline V gene sequence: CDR1 SGHTA, CDR2 FQGTGA. CDR3 size: 13 residues. V lost 4 bases to trimming and J lost 5 bases, with 9 bases between them. CDR3 DNA sequence: TGTGCCAGCAGCTCCTCAGGGAACAATGAGCAGTTCTTC. Translating it yields CASSSSGNNEQFF.

This clone was found once. This sequence joins TRBV4-3 and TRBJ1-1; tentatively, D is TRBD1 (5 bases). V lost 1 base and J lost 1, with 7 bases in between. Germline CDR1 reads LGHNA; CDR2 reads YSLEER. This CDR3 is built from 14 residues. The CDR3, as DNA: TGCGCCAGCAGCCAAGTCAGGGCGAACACTGAAGCTTTCTTT. Protein: CASSQVRANTEAFF.

The J gene is TRBJ1-4, the V gene TRBV9; 8 bases are a match to TRBD1. After removal of 0 bases from V and 7 bases from J, the junction contained 5 bases not matched to a gene. The CDR3 contains 15 residues. Germline loops: CDR1 SGDLS, CDR2 YYNGEE. The CDR3 coding sequence is TGTGCCAGCAGCGTAGAAGACAGGGGAGGTGAAAAACTGTTTTTT. Translation gives CASSVEDRGGEKLFF.

J is TRBJ1-5 and V is TRBV7-2, with 9 bases aligning to TRBD1. The CDR3 is 14 residues long. Germline trimming cut 6 bases from V and 7 bases from J; bases unmatched to any gene: 7. From germline, CDR1 is SGHTA and CDR2 FQGNSA. The CDR3 loop is CASSPRTGEQPQHF. The CDR3 DNA follows: TGTGCCAGCAGTCCGAGGACAGGGGAGCAGCCCCAGCATTTT. The variable domain in full, completed from reference TRBV7-2 and TRBJ1-5, reads GAGVSQSPSNKVTEKGKDVELRCDPISGHTALYWYRQSLGQGLEFLIYFQGNSAPDKSGLPSDRFSAERTGGSVSTLTIQRTQQEDSAVYLCASSPRTGEQPQHFGDGTRLSIL.

The chain combines TRBV19 with TRBJ2-5; TRBD2 matches 13 bases. V dropped 3 bases and J dropped 4; count of bases not matched to a gene: 5. Per the germline V gene, CDR1 is LNHDA and CDR2 is SQIVND (reference sequence). The CDR3 length is 16 residues. The CDR3 loop reads CASSIGLAGAAETQYF. The CDR3, as DNA: TGTGCCAGTAGTATCGGACTAGCGGGAGCGGCAGAGACCCAGTACTTC.

The CDR3 DNA sequence: TGTGCCACCACTTCAGAAAATTCACCCCTCCACTTT. It is translated as CATTSENSPLHF. The chain combines TRBV24-1 with TRBJ1-6, with D unclear. Germline assignment: CDR1 KGHDR and CDR2 SFDVKD. CDR3 length: 12 residues. Trimming removed 8 bases from V and 7 bases from J, with 8 bases in between.

This chain links TRBV4-1 with TRBJ2-7; 10 bases map to TRBD1. The germline gives CDR1 MGHRA, CDR2 YSYEKL. This CDR3 comprises 16 residues. The junction had 6 bases not matched to a gene; V was cut back by 0 bases and J by 4 bases. The CDR3 protein is CASSQERTGGRYEQYF. Written as DNA, the CDR3 is TGCGCCAGCAGCCAAGAAAGGACAGGGGGGAGGTACGAGCAGTACTTC.

The V gene is TRBV2, the J gene TRBJ1-2, with D unresolved. V shed 7 bases and J shed 1 base, with 16 bases lying between them. Germline CDR1 SNHLY, CDR2 FYNNEI. CDR3 length equals 15 residues. The CDR3 DNA follows: TGTGCCAGCAAACCGAGATTGGTTAATAACTATGGCTACACCTTC. Amino acids: CASKPRLVNNYGYTF. Based on the CDR3 plus reference TRBV2 and TRBJ1-2, the full variable domain is EPEVTQTPSHQVTQMGQEVILRCVPISNHLYFYWYRQILGQKVEFLVSFYNNEISEKSEIFDDQFSVERPDGSNFTLKIRSTKLEDSAMYFCASKPRLVNNYGYTFGSGTRLTVV.

The J gene is TRBJ2-5, the V gene TRBV15, with 9 nucleotides matching TRBD2. The germline gives CDR1 LNHNV, CDR2 YYDKDF (reference sequence). The CDR3 covers 17 residues. With V trimmed by 1 base and J by 0 bases, 6 bases remained unmatched. CDR3 in amino acids: CATSRGLGGRDQETQYF. CDR3 nucleotides: TGTGCCACCAGCAGAGGGCTGGGCGGGAGGGACCAAGAGACCCAGTACTTC.

The rearrangement links TRBV5-1 to TRBJ2-7, with 8 bases lining up with TRBD1. J lost 0 bases, V lost 4 bases, and 9 bases had no gene match. From germline, CDR1 is SGHRS and CDR2 YFSETQ. The CDR3 length is 16 residues. The CDR3 DNA reads as TGCGCCAGCAGCCCCGCCCGGACAGGGAGCTCCTACGAGCAGTACTTC. This sequence encodes CASSPARTGSSYEQYF.

The rearrangement joins TRBV7-9 to TRBJ2-2, with 9 bases fitting TRBD2. V was clipped by 6 bases and J by 5 bases; unmatched bases: 7. Germline CDR1 is SEHNR and CDR2 is FQNEAQ (reference sequence). The CDR3 extends over 15 amino acids. CDR3 residues: CASSSVAGVTGELFF. In DNA form, the CDR3 reads TGTGCCAGCAGTTCAGTAGCGGGAGTAACCGGGGAGCTGTTTTTT.

This sequence joins TRBV19 and TRBJ2-3; 9 nucleotides line up with TRBD2. Germline CDR1 is LNHDA and CDR2 is SQIVND (reference sequence). With 4 bases clipped from V and 9 bases from J, the junction kept 8 bases outside the gene matches. CDR3 size: 14 residues. The CDR3 coding sequence is TGTGCCAGTAGTAAGGCTAGCGGGACCATCACGCAGTATTTT. As protein: CASSKASGTITQYF.

This chain uses TRBV5-1 with TRBJ2-1; 8 bases fit TRBD2. The CDR3 spans 20 residues. Germline V CDR1 and CDR2: SGHRS, YFSETQ. V gave up 4 bases and J gave up 0 bases; unmatched junction bases: 18. CDR3 sequence: CASSPHRGVGGRISYNEQFF. Written as DNA, the CDR3 is TGCGCCAGCAGCCCCCACCGGGGGGTAGGCGGGAGGATCTCCTACAATGAGCAGTTCTTC.

The rearrangement links TRBV5-1 to TRBJ2-5, with TRBD2 matching 8 bases. The germline V gene has CDR1 SGHRS and CDR2 YFSETQ. This CDR3 has 15 residues. After removal of 4 bases from V and 4 bases from J, the junction contained 9 bases not matched to a gene. CDR3 nucleotide sequence: TGCGCCAGCAGCCGTCAGCGGGAGATGGGAGAGACCCAGTACTTC. It specifies CASSRQREMGETQYF.

This clone was detected only a few times. The genes are TRBV24-1 and TRBJ2-2; D may be TRBD2 (5 bases). With 7 bases removed from V and 4 bases from J, the gap between germline ends came to 9 bases. The CDR3 spans 13 residues. Germline-derived CDR1 and CDR2 are KGHDR and SFDVKD. The CDR3: CATREEGTGELFF. In DNA, the CDR3 is TGTGCCACCAGGGAGGAAGGCACCGGGGAGCTGTTTTTT.

The rearrangement joins TRBV15 to TRBJ1-5, with D tentatively TRBD1 (5 bases). CDR3 length equals 14 residues. Trimming removed 1 base at V and 3 bases at J, with 7 bases between. CDR1 is LNHNV, CDR2 YYDKDF, per germline (reference sequence). In DNA form, the CDR3 reads TGTGCCACCAGCAGAGTGGGGGACAATCAGCCCCAGCATTTT. It yields the protein CATSRVGDNQPQHF.